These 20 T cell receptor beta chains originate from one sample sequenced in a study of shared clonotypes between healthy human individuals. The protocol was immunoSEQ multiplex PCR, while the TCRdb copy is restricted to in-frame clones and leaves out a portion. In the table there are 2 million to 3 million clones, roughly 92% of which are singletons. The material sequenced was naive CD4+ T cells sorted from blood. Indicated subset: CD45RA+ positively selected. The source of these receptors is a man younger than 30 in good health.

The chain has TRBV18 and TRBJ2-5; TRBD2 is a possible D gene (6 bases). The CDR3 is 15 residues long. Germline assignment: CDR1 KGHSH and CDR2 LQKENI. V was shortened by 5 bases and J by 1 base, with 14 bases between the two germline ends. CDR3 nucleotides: TGTGCCAGCTCAGTACTCGGGACTTCCCAAGAGACCCAGTACTTC. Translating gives CASSVLGTSQETQYF.

The CDR3 region has the DNA TGTGCTAGTGGTCTCGGGCTGAAGGGGGGACTCAACACCGGGGAGCTGTTTTTT. This gives the protein CASGLGLKGGLNTGELFF. The chain is built from TRBV12-5 and TRBJ2-2, with D perhaps matching TRBD1 or TRBD2 (6 bases each). The CDR3 is 18 amino acids. V dropped 5 bases and J dropped 2 bases, with 21 bases sitting between them. Germline V CDR1 and CDR2: LGHNT, FRNRAP.

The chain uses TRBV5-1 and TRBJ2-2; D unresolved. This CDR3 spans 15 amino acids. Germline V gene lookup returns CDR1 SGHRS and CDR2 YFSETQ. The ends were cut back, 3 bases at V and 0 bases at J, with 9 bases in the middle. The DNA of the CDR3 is TGCGCCAGCAGCTCCCGAGTCGCGAACACCGGGGAGCTGTTTTTT. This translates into CASSSRVANTGELFF.

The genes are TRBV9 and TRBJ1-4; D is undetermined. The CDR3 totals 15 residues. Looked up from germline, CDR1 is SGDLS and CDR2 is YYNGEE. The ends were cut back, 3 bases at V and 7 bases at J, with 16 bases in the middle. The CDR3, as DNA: TGTGCCAGCAGCGCCCTGGGAGGGTCTAGTGAAAAACTGTTTTTT. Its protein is CASSALGGSSEKLFF.

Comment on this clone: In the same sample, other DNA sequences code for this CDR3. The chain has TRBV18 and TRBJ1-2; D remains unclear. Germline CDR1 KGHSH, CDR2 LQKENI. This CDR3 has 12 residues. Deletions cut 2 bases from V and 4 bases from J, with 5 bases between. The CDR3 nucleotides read TGTGCCAGCTCACCAGGGTCCTATGGCTACACCTTC. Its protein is CASSPGSYGYTF.

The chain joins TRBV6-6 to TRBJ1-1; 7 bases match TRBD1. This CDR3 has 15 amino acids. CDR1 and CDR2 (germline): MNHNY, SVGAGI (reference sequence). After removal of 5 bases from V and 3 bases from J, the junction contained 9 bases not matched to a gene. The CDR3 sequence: CASSDKTGHHTEAFF. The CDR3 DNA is TGTGCCAGCAGTGACAAGACAGGGCATCACACTGAAGCTTTCTTT.

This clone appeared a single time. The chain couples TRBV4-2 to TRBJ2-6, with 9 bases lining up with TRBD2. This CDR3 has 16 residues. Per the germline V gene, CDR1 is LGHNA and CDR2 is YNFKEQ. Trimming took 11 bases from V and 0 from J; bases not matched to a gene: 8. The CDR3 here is CASNERGASGANVLTF. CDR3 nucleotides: TGTGCCTCGAACGAGCGGGGGGCCTCTGGGGCCAACGTCCTGACTTTC.

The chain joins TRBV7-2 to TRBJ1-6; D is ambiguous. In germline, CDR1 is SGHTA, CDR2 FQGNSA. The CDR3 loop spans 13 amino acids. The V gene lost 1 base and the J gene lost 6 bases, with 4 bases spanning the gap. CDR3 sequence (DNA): TGTGCCAGCAGCTTAGATGTTAATTCACCCCTCCACTTT. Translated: CASSLDVNSPLHF.

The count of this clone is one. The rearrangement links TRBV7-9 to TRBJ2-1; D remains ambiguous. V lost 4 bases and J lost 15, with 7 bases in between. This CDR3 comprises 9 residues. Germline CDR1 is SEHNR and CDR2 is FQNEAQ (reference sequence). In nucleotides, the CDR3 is TGTGCCAGCAGCTCAGCCGCGTTCTTC. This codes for CASSSAAFF.

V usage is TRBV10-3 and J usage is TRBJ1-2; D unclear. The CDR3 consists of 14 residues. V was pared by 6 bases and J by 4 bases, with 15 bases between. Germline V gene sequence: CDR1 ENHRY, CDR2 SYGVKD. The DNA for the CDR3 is TGTGCCATCAGCGGCGGGCCCCAAGGCTATGGCTACACCTTC. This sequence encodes CAISGGPQGYGYTF.

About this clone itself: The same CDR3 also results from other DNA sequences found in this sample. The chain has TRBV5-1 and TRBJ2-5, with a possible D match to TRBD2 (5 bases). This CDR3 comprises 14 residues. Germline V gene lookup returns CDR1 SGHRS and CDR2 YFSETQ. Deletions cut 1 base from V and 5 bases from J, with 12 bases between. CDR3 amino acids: CASSLQLVGETQYF. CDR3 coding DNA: TGCGCCAGCAGCTTGCAACTAGTAGGGGAGACCCAGTACTTC.

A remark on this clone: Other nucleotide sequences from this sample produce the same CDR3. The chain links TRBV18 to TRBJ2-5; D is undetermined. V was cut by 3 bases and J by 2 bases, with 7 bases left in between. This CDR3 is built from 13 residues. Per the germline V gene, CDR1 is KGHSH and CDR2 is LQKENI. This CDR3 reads CASSPGRQETQYF. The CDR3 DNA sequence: TGTGCCAGCTCACCTGGACGGCAAGAGACCCAGTACTTC.

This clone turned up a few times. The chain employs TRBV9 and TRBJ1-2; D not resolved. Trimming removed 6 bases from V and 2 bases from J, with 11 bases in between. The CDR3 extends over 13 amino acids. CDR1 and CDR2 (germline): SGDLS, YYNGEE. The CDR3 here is CASTGPSNYGYTF. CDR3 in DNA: TGTGCCAGCACCGGCCCTTCGAACTATGGCTACACCTTC.

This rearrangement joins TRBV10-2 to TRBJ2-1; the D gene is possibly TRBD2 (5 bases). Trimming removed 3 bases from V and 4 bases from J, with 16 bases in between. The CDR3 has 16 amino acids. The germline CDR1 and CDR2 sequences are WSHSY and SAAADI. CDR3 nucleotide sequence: TGCGCCAGCAGTGATTCTCGGGATCCGTTTTACAATGAGCAGTTCTTC. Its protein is CASSDSRDPFYNEQFF.

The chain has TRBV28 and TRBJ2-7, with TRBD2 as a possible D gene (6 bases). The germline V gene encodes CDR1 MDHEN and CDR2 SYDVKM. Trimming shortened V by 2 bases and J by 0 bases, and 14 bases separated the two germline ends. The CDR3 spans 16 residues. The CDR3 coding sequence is TGTGCCAGCAGTTTACCCCCCCAGCGGGCCTCCTACGAGCAGTACTTC. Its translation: CASSLPPQRASYEQYF.

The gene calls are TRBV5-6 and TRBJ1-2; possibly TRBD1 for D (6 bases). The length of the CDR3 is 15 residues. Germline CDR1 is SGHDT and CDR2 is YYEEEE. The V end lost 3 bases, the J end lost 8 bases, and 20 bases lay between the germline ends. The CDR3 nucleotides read TGTGCCAGCAGCTCATTACAACACAGGGATAACGGCTACACCTTC. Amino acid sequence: CASSSLQHRDNGYTF.

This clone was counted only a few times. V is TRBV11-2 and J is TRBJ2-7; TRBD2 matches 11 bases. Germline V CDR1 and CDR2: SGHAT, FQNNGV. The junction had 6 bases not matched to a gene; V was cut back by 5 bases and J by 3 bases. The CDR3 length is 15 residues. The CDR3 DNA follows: TGTGCCAGCAGCGCGGGACTAGCGGTTCTCTACGAGCAGTACTTC. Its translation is CASSAGLAVLYEQYF.

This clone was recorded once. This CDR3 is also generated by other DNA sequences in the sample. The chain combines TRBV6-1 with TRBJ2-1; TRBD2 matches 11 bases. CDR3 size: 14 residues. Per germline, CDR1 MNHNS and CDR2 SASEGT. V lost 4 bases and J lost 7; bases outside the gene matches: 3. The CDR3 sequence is CASSGRLAGNEQFF. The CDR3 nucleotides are TGTGCCAGCAGTGGAAGACTAGCGGGAAATGAGCAGTTCTTC.

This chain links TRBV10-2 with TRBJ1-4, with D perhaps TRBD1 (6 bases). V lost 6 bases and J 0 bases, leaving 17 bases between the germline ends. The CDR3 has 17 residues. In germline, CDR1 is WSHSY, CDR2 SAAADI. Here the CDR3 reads CASRAGHLIATNEKLFF. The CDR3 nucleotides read TGCGCCAGCAGGGCGGGACACCTCATTGCAACTAATGAAAAACTGTTTTTT.

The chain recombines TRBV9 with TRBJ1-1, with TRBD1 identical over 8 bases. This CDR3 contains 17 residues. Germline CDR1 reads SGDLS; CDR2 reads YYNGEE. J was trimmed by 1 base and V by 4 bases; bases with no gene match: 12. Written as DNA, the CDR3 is TGTGCCAGCAGCCCCCGAACCGGACAGGGAGGGAACACTGAAGCTTTCTTT. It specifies CASSPRTGQGGNTEAFF. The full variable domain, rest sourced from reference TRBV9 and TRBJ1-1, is DSGVTQTPKHLITATGQRVTLRCSPRSGDLSVYWYQQSLDQGLQFLIQYYNGEERAKGNILERFSAQQFPDLHSELNLSSLELGDSALYFCASSPRTGQGGNTEAFFGQGTRLTVV.